Reported below is one TCR beta chain. This table comes from immunoSEQ multiplex PCR, and its TCRdb copy is limited to in-frame clones, with some not included. The table shows 100,000 to 150,000 clones, with 92% occurring only once. The data derive from a study of blood T cell repertoires in COVID-19. This CDR3 comprises 14 residues. The V gene's germline CDR1 is MDHEN and CDR2 SYDVKM. Between the trimmed V and J ends, which lost 7 bases and 0 bases, there was a span of 7 bases. The genes are TRBV28 and TRBJ1-6; D gene ambiguous. The sequencing input was peripheral blood. The receptor comes from a man aged 45-65 years with COVID-19, enrolled during active disease. The CDR3, as DNA: TGTGCCAGCACCTTGAGCTCCTATAATTCACCCCTCCACTTT. It translates to CASTLSSYNSPLHF.